This TCR beta chain was identified during a study of cytomegalovirus exposure and HLA in healthy donors (dated by TCRdb to 2016 to 2017). Background on the whole study: In an earlier analysis of roughly 590 of the donors, less than 350 Gb of sequence data and 95 million to 130 million unique TCR beta sequences from 150 million to 200 million T cells were reported. In addition to the first cohort of approximately 670 subjects, a separate validation cohort of approximately 120 different subjects was used. Both class I and class II loci were covered by HLA typing, at four-digit resolution. The aim of the study was to test whether cataloging public T cell receptors could identify signatures of past pathogen exposure. All discovery cohort repertoires had been generated using a single sequencing platform. An early release that covered several hundred HLA-typed donors contained about 300 gigabases of sequencing data and around 85 million unique TCR sequences. Donor age, sex, ethnicity and CMV serostatus were compiled alongside the repertoire data. High-throughput TCR immunosequencing, statistical association of individual TCRs with disease status, and machine learning were combined to predict cytomegalovirus infection status. The genetic ancestry cluster associated with self-reported Caucasian donors included roughly four fifths of the 398 genotyped donors. Typing coverage differed by locus: A, B, C, DRB1 and DQB1 were typed in about 620-630 donors, DQA1 in 522, DPA1 in 606, and DPB1 in roughly 470. On average, roughly 250,000 unique TCR beta nucleotide sequences were sequenced per donor among 398 genotyped donors of the cohort, with 15% to 20% of those sequences being non-productive. Genome-wide SNP genotypes for about 65% of the roughly 700 donors were used in a later genetic analysis, which treated that subset as a discovery cohort. Five DR-DQ haplotypes were treated as single units for association and clustering because of strong linkage in the cohort. An earlier analysis of some 500 of the donors applied high-throughput TCR beta sequencing to assess whether each TCR beta V gene segment acted as functional or pseudogenic. In the later analysis, no new phenotypic data were used to find candidate immune exposures; instead, reliance was placed on TCR beta sequences and their occurrence across donors. A later analysis re-examined previously published TCR beta repertoires from over 500 donors and added high-resolution HLA genotyping to investigate patterns of TCR occurrence. The study profiled the T cell repertoires of 666 subjects by immunosequencing and related them to cytomegalovirus serostatus. The paper as a whole reports these results and caveats: A later analysis found that TCR association rates varied across HLA loci, with DRB1 alleles showing the most associated TCRs and HLA-C alleles the fewest. While some public TCRs were present in many individuals, most TCR sequences turned up only very rarely across donors. Correlated functional status among segregating V segments might reflect linkage disequilibrium, but an unknown experimental factor could not be ruled out. In the study, approximately 160 TCR beta chains were listed as associated with cytomegalovirus. In this cohort, only TCR beta chains were sequenced, and detectable features were limited by the absence of alpha or paired-chain data. When HLA alleles, especially DR and DQ, strongly co-occurred, TCR associations were difficult to assign to individual alleles. A later analysis found that most CMV-associated TCR beta chains appeared HLA-restricted, with HLA associations seemingly driven largely by CMV exposure. Broadly in line with IMGT annotations, most TCR beta V segments showed up in productive rearrangements about 87% or about 30% of the time in an earlier analysis of several hundred of the donors. Cytomegalovirus status was reported to be diagnosed by the classifier with high specificity and sensitivity in both the original and validation cohorts. In a later genetic analysis, a missense DCLRE1C variant was associated with V-gene and J-gene trimming of TCR beta chains, and the association was replicated in an independent cohort. Compared with the roughly 700-donor mean, donors in an Asian-associated ancestry cluster had fewer N-insertions in productive TCRs, according to a later genetic analysis. A further reported finding was that TCR beta sequences accurately predicted the HLA-A and HLA-B alleles for most subjects in the first cohort. In a later analysis, HLA-associated TCR beta chains were found to be more clonally expanded and to have lower generation probabilities than equally common non-associated chains. Roughly uniform sequencing depth across donors was assumed in presence/absence analyses, although this assumption may not hold. Because counts were too low, seventeen rarely observed V segments, including chromosome 9 orphons, were excluded from the earlier analysis of around 640 of the donors. CMV serostatus was the only immune exposure information available for the cohort. The authors suggested that the approach could potentially be extended to other disease states and immunological phenotypes. Because HLA typing was missing for some donors at each locus, association tests included only the typed subset. Several of the top co-occurrence clusters appeared to be linked to parvovirus B19, influenza, CMV and Epstein-Barr virus, according to a later analysis. In a later analysis, some 17,000 TCR beta sequences were associated with specific HLA alleles at a false discovery rate of 0.05. In vitro tests confirmed that a few of the cytomegalovirus-associated TCR beta chains recognize cytomegalovirus antigens. Because the 87-base-pair reads could not distinguish some IMGT-functional V segments, including TRBV6-2 and TRBV6-3, those segments were excluded. The sequencing pipeline was judged likely to have produced a cluster of highly shared sequence variants as a technical artifact.

This clone has just a few counts. Its antigen is unknown. No quality values exist for individual bases; no much larger clone is one base distant. Library construction relied on the immunoSEQ multiplex PCR assay. For the multiplex PCR, a mixture combining 60 forward primers for TCR Vbeta segments and 13 reverse primers for TCR Jbeta segments was used. The CDR3 region of rearranged TCR beta genes was amplified from genomic DNA with a multiplex PCR assay. The Illumina HiSeq System was used to sequence the amplified TCR beta libraries as 87-base-pair reads. In the paper's pipeline: In a later analysis, tens of millions of unique TCR beta chains were counted across the 650 to 700 repertoires, and roughly 9.9 million of these chains were shared by at least two donors. Raw reads were error-corrected and collapsed into unique sequences by a nearest-neighbor algorithm in which closely related sequences were merged to remove PCR and sequencing errors. To assign V, D and J gene segments, CDR3 sequences were aligned to IMGT reference sequences. For a sequence to be retained, at least a six-nucleotide match to both a V gene segment and a J gene segment was required. A rearrangement was called productive if the CDR3 had no stop codons and remained in frame with V and J, and every other rearrangement was called non-productive. Following IMGT convention, CDR3 was defined as the stretch from the second conserved V-encoded cysteine up to the conserved J-encoded phenylalanine. The earlier analysis of 450 to 750 of the donors excluded any sequence lacking an unambiguous match to a single V gene segment. In an earlier analysis of almost 600 of the donors, a V segment was called functional when productive rearrangements were above 56.7%, and segregating when the standard deviation between donors exceeded 5%. A statistical classification framework was developed to diagnose cytomegalovirus status using the catalog of TCR beta chain sequences. V and J gene assignment, in a later analysis, came from comparing TCR nucleotide sequences with IMGT/GENE-DB human TR gene sequences. Using the TCRdist pipeline, a later analysis assigned CDR3 sequences along with most-parsimonious VDJ recombination scenarios. In a later analysis, each TCR beta chain was defined by its CDR3 amino acid sequence together with its V-gene family, and reads without a unique V-gene family were excluded. To address suspected cross-contamination and a sequencing artifact, a later analysis removed approximately 600 highly shared, low-generation-probability nucleotide sequences. For each public chain, a later analysis derived a clonal expansion index from normalized ranks of inferred template counts within each repertoire. In a later analysis, generation probabilities were computed with a VDJ recombination model fitted to out-of-frame rearrangements, and the resulting probabilities were checked against IGoR. Hypergeometric tests were used in a later analysis to score TCR-TCR, TCR-HLA and TCR-CMV co-occurrence, with a repertoire-size bias correction applied to the TCR pairs. In a later analysis, false discovery rates were estimated by permuting HLA or CMV assignments 20 times. In a later analysis, co-occurring TCRs were grouped with DBSCAN, and TCRdist sequence similarity was added when clustering was performed within HLA-allele-positive subsets. For co-occurrence clustering, repertoires with fewer than 30,000 or more than 120,000 public chains were excluded, along with a handful of repertoires with anomalous nucleotide sharing. The table comes from immuneACCESS by way of TCRdb, which keeps in-frame sequences with V and J called. Part of the clones is missing from these tables; in studies checked, under half for an unresolved V gene and the rest for unknown reasons. Clonal size and the V and J genes are those of that table, whereas D and trimming came from the DNA. Here the sample has more than 95,000 clones; 81% occur a single time. About 1.8% of the sample goes to the ten largest clones.

The cohort comprised around 690 healthy bone marrow donors. At the time of sampling, all cohort members were nominally healthy, though unrecorded immune exposures were likely present. The donor was CMV seronegative and was included in the group of a few hundred seronegative cohort members. A peripheral blood sample was provided by each donor, and peripheral blood mononuclear cells were used for TCR beta sequencing. Genomic DNA was extracted from the blood cell samples with the Qiagen DNeasy Blood Extraction Kit. The germline V gene gives CDR1 as LGHNA and CDR2 as YSLEER. The CDR3 has 17 amino acids, counting the end cysteine and phenylalanine. Only the CDR3 portion is preserved as DNA: 51 bases, with reading frame beginning at the first base. Trimming takes 0 bases off V and 5 bases off J; junction bases not matched to a gene: 9.

Material for sequencing was PBMCs. The receptor was derived from a man aged 18 to 29 in good health and CMV-seronegative. The rearranged chain carries TRBV4-3 and TRBJ2-1, with TRBD2 matching 8 junction bases. The CDR3 region reads CASSQDLVVAGNNEQFF. The sequenced DNA: TGCGCCAGCAGCCAAGATTTGGTGGTAGCGGGGAACAATGAGCAGTTCTTC.